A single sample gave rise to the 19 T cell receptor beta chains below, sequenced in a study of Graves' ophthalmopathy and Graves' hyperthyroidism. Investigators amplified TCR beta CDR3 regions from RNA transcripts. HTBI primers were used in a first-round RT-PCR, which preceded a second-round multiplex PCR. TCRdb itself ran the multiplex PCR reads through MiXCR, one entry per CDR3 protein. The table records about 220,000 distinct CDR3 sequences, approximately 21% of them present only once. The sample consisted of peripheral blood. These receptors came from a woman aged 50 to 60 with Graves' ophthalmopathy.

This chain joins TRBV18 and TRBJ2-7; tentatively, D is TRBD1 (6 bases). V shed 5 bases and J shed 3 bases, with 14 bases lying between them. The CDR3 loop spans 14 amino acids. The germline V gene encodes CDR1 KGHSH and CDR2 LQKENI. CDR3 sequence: CASSTGRGGYEQYF. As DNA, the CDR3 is TGTGCCAGCTCAACCGGGCGAGGGGGCTACGAGCAGTACTTC.

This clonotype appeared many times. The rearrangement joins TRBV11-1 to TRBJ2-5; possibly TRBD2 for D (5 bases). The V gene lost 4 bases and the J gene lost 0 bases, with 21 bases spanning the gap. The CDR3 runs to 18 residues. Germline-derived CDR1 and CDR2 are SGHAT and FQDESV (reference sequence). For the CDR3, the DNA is TGTGCCAGCAGCTCAGTTTTCTTGGCTAGCAGAGACCAAGAGACCCAGTACTTC. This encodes CASSSVFLASRDQETQYF.

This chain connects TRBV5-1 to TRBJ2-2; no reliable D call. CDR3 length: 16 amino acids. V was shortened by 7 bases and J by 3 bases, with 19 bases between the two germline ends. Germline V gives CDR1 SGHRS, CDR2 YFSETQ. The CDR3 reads CASAVWTARDTGELFF. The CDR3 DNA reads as TGCGCCAGCGCCGTATGGACCGCAAGGGACACCGGGGAGCTGTTTTTT.

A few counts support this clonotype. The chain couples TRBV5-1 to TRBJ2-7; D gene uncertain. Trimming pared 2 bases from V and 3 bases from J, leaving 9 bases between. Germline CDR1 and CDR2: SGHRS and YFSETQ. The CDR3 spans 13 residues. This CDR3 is CASSFTSSYEQYF. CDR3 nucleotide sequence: TGCGCCAGCAGCTTTACCTCCAGCTACGAGCAGTACTTC.

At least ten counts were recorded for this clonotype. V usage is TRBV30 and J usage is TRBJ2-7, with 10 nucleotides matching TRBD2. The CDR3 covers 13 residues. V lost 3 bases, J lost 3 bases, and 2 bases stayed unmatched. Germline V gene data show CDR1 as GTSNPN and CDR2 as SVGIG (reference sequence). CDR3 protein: CAWRLAGIYEQYF. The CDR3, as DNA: TGTGCCTGGAGACTAGCGGGAATCTACGAGCAGTACTTC.

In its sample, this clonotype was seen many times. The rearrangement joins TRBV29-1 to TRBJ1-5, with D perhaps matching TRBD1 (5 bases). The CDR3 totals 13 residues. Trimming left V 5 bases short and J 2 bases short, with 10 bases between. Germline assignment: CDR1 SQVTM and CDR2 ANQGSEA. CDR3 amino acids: CSVSQGGNQPQHF. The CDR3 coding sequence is TGCAGCGTTAGCCAGGGAGGCAATCAGCCCCAGCATTTT.

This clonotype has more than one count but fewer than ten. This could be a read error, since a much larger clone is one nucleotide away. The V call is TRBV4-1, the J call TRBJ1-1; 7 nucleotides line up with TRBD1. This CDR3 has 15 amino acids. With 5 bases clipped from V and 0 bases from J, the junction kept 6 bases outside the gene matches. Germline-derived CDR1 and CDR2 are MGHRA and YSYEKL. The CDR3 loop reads CASSRDSSMNTEAFF. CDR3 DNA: TGCGCCAGCAGCAGGGACAGTAGCATGAACACTGAAGCTTTCTTT.

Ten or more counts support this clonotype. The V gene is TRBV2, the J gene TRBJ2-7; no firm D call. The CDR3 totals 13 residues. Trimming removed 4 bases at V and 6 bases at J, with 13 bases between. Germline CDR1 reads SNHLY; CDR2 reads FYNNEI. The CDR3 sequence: CASSVNGVREQYF. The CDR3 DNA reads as TGTGCCAGCAGTGTCAACGGTGTCCGCGAGCAGTACTTC.

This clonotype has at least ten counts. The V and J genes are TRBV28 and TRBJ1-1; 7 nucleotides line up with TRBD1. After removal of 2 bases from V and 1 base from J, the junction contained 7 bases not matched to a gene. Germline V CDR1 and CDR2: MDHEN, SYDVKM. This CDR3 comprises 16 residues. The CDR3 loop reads CASSLQTTGTNTEAFF. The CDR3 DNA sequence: TGTGCCAGCAGTTTACAAACGACAGGGACGAACACTGAAGCTTTCTTT.

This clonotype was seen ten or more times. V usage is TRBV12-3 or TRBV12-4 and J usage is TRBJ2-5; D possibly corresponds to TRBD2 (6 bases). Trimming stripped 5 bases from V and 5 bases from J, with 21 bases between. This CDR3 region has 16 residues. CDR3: CASSPWDSSYPETQYF. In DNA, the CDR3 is TGTGCCAGCAGTCCCTGGGACTCCTCCTATCCCGAGACCCAGTACTTC.

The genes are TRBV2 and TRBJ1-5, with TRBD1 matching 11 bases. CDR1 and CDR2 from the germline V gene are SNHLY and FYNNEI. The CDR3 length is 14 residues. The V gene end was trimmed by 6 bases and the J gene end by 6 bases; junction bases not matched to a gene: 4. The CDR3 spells CASRDGTGGQPQHF. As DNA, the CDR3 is TGTGCCAGCAGGGACGGGACAGGGGGTCAGCCCCAGCATTTT.

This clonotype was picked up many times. The DNA of the CDR3 is TGTGCCAGCAGCCGGACAGGGGGAGGCGAAGCTTTCTTT. It codes for CASSRTGGGEAFF. The genes are TRBV6-5 and TRBJ1-1; 10 bases are a match to TRBD1. Per germline, CDR1 MNHEY and CDR2 SVGAGI. V dropped 6 bases and J dropped 8; count of bases not matched to a gene: 6. The CDR3 loop spans 13 amino acids.

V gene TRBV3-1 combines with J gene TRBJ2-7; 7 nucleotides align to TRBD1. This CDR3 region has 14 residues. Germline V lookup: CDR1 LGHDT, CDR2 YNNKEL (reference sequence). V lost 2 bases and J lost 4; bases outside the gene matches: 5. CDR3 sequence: CASSQYRGVYEQYF. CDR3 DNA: TGTGCCAGCAGCCAATACAGGGGAGTATACGAGCAGTACTTC.

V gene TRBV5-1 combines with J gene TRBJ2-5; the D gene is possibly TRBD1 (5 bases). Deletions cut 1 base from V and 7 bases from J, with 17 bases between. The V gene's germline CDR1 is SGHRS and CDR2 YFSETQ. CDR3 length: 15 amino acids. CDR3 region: CASSLTQGGRGTQYF. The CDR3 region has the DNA TGCGCCAGCAGCTTGACCCAGGGTGGTAGAGGGACCCAGTACTTC.

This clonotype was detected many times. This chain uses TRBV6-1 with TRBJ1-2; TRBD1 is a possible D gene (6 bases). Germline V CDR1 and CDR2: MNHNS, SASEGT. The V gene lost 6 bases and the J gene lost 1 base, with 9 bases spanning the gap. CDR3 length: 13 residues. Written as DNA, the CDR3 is TGTGCCAGCAGACCCAGGGGTAACTATGGCTACACCTTC. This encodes CASRPRGNYGYTF.

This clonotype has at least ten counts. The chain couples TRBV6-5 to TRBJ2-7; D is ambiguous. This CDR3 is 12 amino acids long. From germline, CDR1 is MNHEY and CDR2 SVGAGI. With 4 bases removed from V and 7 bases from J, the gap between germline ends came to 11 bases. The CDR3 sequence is CASSLTGREQYF. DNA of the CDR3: TGTGCCAGCAGTTTAACCGGACGTGAGCAGTACTTC.

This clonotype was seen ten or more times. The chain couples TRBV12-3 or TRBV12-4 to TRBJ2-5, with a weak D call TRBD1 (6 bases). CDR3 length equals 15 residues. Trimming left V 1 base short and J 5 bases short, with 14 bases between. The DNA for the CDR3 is TGTGCCAGCAGTTTAGAAGACTTTCAGGGGGAGACCCAGTACTTC. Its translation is CASSLEDFQGETQYF.

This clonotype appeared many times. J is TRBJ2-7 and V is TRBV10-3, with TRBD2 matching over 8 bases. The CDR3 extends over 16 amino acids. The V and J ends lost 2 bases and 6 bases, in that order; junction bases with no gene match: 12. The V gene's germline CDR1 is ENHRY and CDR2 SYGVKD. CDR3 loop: CAISERAGASSGEQYF. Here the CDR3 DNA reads TGTGCCATCAGTGAGCGAGCGGGAGCTAGCTCAGGCGAGCAGTACTTC.

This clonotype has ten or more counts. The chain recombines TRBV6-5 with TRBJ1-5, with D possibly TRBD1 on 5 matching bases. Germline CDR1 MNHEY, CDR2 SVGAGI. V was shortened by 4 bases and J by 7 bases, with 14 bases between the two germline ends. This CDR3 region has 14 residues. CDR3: CASSSGRAGQPQHF. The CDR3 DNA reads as TGTGCCAGCAGTTCGGGCCGAGCAGGGCAGCCCCAGCATTTT.